This is a list of T cell receptor beta chains from one sample in a study of CD8 T cells in Susac syndrome. TCRdb redid the calling of the immunoSEQ multiplex PCR reads with MiXCR, one entry per CDR3 protein. The data contain around 71,000 distinct CDR3 sequences, around 93% of them singletons. The sequencing input was CD4+ T cells from PBMCs. These TCRs come from a human donor with Susac syndrome. CDR3s include the opening cysteine and the closing phenylalanine or tryptophan. A D gene is named only where the DNA matches it firmly. Not every row has a clone size; where given, it reads once, few, many or a size class.

NA 16 TRBJ2-1 TRBV20-1 NA CSAHSDSQSSYNEQFF TGCAGTGCTCATTCCGACAGTCAGAGCTCCTACAATGAGCAGTTCTTC
NA 14 TRBJ2-5 TRBV30 NA CAWSVGSVGETQYF TGTGCCTGGAGTGTAGGTTCCGTAGGAGAGACCCAGTACTTC
NA 15 TRBJ1-2 TRBV5-1 NA CASSGENSANYGYTF TGCGCCAGCAGCGGAGAAAACAGTGCGAACTATGGCTACACCTTC
NA 16 TRBJ2-1 TRBV3-1 TRBD2 CASSPSVTSGGREQFF TGTGCCAGCAGCCCTAGTGTAACTAGCGGGGGCCGTGAGCAGTTCTTC
NA 15 TRBJ1-2 TRBV5-1 TRBD1 CASSLEGQVIYGYTF TGCGCCAGCAGCTTGGAAGGACAGGTTATCTATGGCTACACCTTC
NA 15 TRBJ1-4 TRBV9 NA CASSSSGARGEKLFF TGTGCCAGCAGCTCATCGGGGGCGCGGGGTGAAAAACTGTTTTTT
NA 12 TRBJ2-3 TRBV5-1 NA CASMGSTDTQYF TGCGCCAGCATGGGCAGCACAGATACGCAGTATTTT
NA 14 TRBJ1-5 TRBV18 NA CASSAGGGNQPQHF TGTGCCAGCTCGGCGGGAGGGGGCAATCAGCCCCAGCATTTT
NA 13 TRBJ2-1 TRBV7-2 NA CASSLVEVNEQFF TGTGCCAGCAGCTTAGTGGAGGTGAATGAGCAGTTCTTC
NA 17 TRBJ2-2 TRBV28 NA CASSLWGIASNTGELFF TGTGCCAGCAGTTTATGGGGGATAGCGTCGAACACCGGGGAGCTGTTTTTT
NA 14 TRBJ2-3 TRBV7-2 NA CASSPDTNTDTQYF TGTGCCAGCAGCCCGGACACCAACACAGATACGCAGTATTTT
NA 15 TRBJ2-1 TRBV20-1 TRBD2 CSARDRETSLNEQFF TGCAGTGCTAGAGATCGGGAGACTAGCTTAAATGAGCAGTTCTTC
NA 14 TRBJ2-7 TRBV7-2 NA CASSPRVSSYEQYF TGTGCCAGCAGCCCCCGGGTTAGCTCCTACGAGCAGTACTTC
NA 14 TRBJ1-2 TRBV6-5 NA CASSYSSFGYGYTF TGTGCCAGCAGTTACTCGTCCTTCGGATATGGCTACACCTTC
NA 16 TRBJ2-1 TRBV6-1 TRBD2 CASSRNLAGGGNEQFF TGTGCCAGCAGTCGGAATCTAGCGGGGGGCGGCAATGAGCAGTTCTTC
NA 16 TRBJ1-1 TRBV6-2/TRBV6-3 TRBD1 CASSNQIWGQEAEAFF TGTGCCAGCAGCAACCAAATATGGGGACAGGAGGCTGAAGCTTTCTTT
NA 14 TRBJ2-1 TRBV7-3 TRBD2 CASSLLAGGSEQFF TGTGCCAGCAGCTTACTAGCGGGGGGTAGTGAGCAGTTCTTC
NA 12 TRBJ1-2 TRBV29-1 TRBD1 CSVEGQAYGYTF TGCAGCGTTGAGGGACAGGCCTATGGCTACACCTTC
NA 15 TRBJ2-7 TRBV6-2/TRBV6-3 TRBD1 CASSPGTGWTDEQYF TGTGCCAGCAGCCCAGGGACAGGGTGGACCGACGAGCAGTACTTC
NA 17 TRBJ1-5 TRBV3-1 NA CASSKDRPILASSAQHF TGTGCCAGCAGCAAAGATCGTCCCATTTTGGCATCATCAGCCCAGCATTTT
NA 15 TRBJ2-5 TRBV6-1 TRBD1 CASNLLLTGGETQYF TGTGCCAGCAACCTTCTCCTGACAGGGGGAGAGACCCAGTACTTC
NA 14 TRBJ1-1 TRBV20-1 NA CSARLGHLNTEAFF TGCAGTGCTAGATTGGGACATTTGAACACTGAAGCTTTCTTT
NA 15 TRBJ2-1 TRBV5-6 TRBD1 CASSPDRGSYNEQFF TGTGCCAGCAGCCCGGACAGGGGCTCCTACAATGAGCAGTTCTTC
NA 13 TRBJ1-3 TRBV20-1 NA CSARAGKGNTIYF TGCAGTGCTAGAGCAGGGAAAGGAAACACCATATATTTT
NA 14 TRBJ1-2 TRBV14 NA CASSQVLRGDGYTF TGTGCCAGCAGCCAAGTGTTGAGGGGAGATGGCTACACCTTC
NA 12 TRBJ2-7 TRBV28 NA CASNRGRLEQYF TGTGCCAGCAACCGGGGCCGTTTGGAGCAGTACTTC
NA 16 TRBJ2-2 TRBV7-2 TRBD2 CASSLGGLAGTGELFF TGTGCCAGCAGCTTAGGTGGACTAGCGGGGACCGGGGAGCTGTTTTTT
NA 11 TRBJ2-2 TRBV29-1 TRBD1 CSGERDRGLFF TGCAGCGGGGAACGGGACAGGGGATTGTTTTTT
NA 12 TRBJ1-2 TRBV7-9 NA CASSLEVLGYTF TGTGCCAGCAGCTTAGAGGTTTTAGGCTACACCTTC
NA 15 TRBJ1-4 TRBV20-1 NA CSARDGHLNNEKLFF TGCAGTGCTAGAGATGGACACCTTAATAATGAAAAACTGTTTTTT
NA 16 TRBJ2-2 TRBV7-2 TRBD2 CASSRRTSGGSGELFF TGTGCCAGCAGCAGACGGACTAGCGGGGGGAGCGGGGAGCTGTTTTTT
NA 12 TRBJ1-1 TRBV29-1 NA CSVQGSSNEAFF TGCAGCGTGCAAGGGTCCTCTAATGAAGCTTTCTTT
NA 15 TRBJ2-7 TRBV6-5 NA CASSYSGEGAYEQYF TGTGCCAGCAGTTACTCTGGGGAAGGCGCCTACGAGCAGTACTTC
NA 13 TRBJ2-5 TRBV7-2 NA CASSSGMGETQYF TGTGCCAGCAGCTCTGGGATGGGCGAGACCCAGTACTTC
NA 11 TRBJ2-5 TRBV7-2 NA CASSLVRTQYF TGTGCCAGCAGCTTAGTAAGGACCCAGTACTTC
NA 16 TRBJ2-3 TRBV11-1 NA CASSLAKTPRADTQYF TGTGCCAGCAGCTTAGCAAAGACACCCAGGGCAGATACGCAGTATTTT
NA 15 TRBJ1-6 TRBV11-1 TRBD1 CASSRSGTVLSPLHF TGTGCCAGCAGCCGTTCCGGGACAGTTTTATCACCCCTCCACTTT
once 14 TRBJ2-1 TRBV20-1 NA CSAIGGESYNEQFF TGCAGTGCTATAGGCGGAGAGTCCTACAATGAGCAGTTCTTC
NA 15 TRBJ2-1 TRBV7-2 TRBD2 CASSLELAGGNEQFF TGTGCCAGCAGCTTAGAACTAGCGGGGGGGAATGAGCAGTTCTTC
NA 16 TRBJ2-5 TRBV11-2 TRBD1 CASSRTLTGGQETQYF TGTGCCAGCAGCCGCACACTAACAGGGGGCCAAGAGACCCAGTACTTC
NA 14 TRBJ1-1 TRBV6-5 NA CASSYGRGGTEAFF TGTGCCAGCAGTTATGGGAGGGGAGGCACTGAAGCTTTCTTT
NA 12 TRBJ1-2 TRBV5-1 NA CASTGGQGGYTF TGCGCCAGCACTGGAGGGCAAGGTGGCTACACCTTC
NA 15 TRBJ1-1 TRBV6-2/TRBV6-3 TRBD1 CASSPQRQGSTEAFF TGTGCCAGCAGCCCCCAAAGACAGGGGAGCACTGAAGCTTTCTTT
NA 14 TRBJ2-7 TRBV7-2 NA CASSRGPRTYEQYF TGTGCCAGCAGCCGTGGGCCCCGAACCTACGAGCAGTACTTC
NA 16 TRBJ2-2 TRBV7-9 NA CASSFRGGTNTGELFF TGTGCCAGCAGCTTCCGAGGGGGGACGAACACCGGGGAGCTGTTTTTT
NA 12 TRBJ1-5 TRBV30 NA CAWSSGAQPQHF TGTGCCTGGAGCTCCGGGGCCCAGCCCCAGCATTTT
NA 15 TRBJ2-5 TRBV28 TRBD1 CASSLGTGGAETQYF TGTGCCAGCAGTCTGGGGACAGGGGGCGCAGAGACCCAGTACTTC
NA 14 TRBJ2-4 TRBV20-1 NA CSAMSPGYLDIQYF TGCAGTGCTATGTCGCCTGGGTACTTAGACATTCAGTACTTC
NA 15 TRBJ2-3 TRBV5-1 TRBD1 CASGDRVRGTDTQYF TGCGCCAGCGGGGACAGGGTTCGGGGCACAGATACGCAGTATTTT
NA 15 TRBJ1-1 TRBV3-1 NA CASSQDPTANTEAFF TGTGCCAGCAGCCAAGACCCGACAGCGAACACTGAAGCTTTCTTT
NA 13 TRBJ2-3 TRBV18 NA CASSYRDRDTQYF TGTGCCAGCTCGTACAGAGACCGAGATACGCAGTATTTT